A few counts support the clone carrying this T cell receptor beta chain. Here immunoSEQ multiplex PCR was the method, and the copy in TCRdb shows in-frame clones only, minus some. Seen here are roughly 120,000 clones, 80% observed once, and the top ten hold 1.9%. CDR1 and CDR2 from the germline V gene are MNHEY and SMNVEV (reference sequence). With V trimmed by 10 bases and J by 3 bases, 12 bases remained unmatched. This CDR3 spans 14 amino acids. This entry comes from a study of blood T cell repertoires in COVID-19. Input material: peripheral blood. The chain couples TRBV27 to TRBJ2-7; TRBD1 matches 7 bases. The sequence came from a man aged 65 to 79 with acute or convalescent COVID-19. The CDR3 protein is CATQAGSGGYEQYF. The CDR3 DNA reads TGTGCCACCCAGGCTGGTTCAGGGGGCTACGAGCAGTACTTC.